This is a list of T cell receptor beta chains from one sample in a study of cytomegalovirus exposure and HLA in healthy donors. Sequenced by immunoSEQ multiplex PCR; TCRdb stores in-frame clones only, minus some. Listed are 100,000 to 150,000 clones; around 1.5% falls within the top ten. Material: PBMCs. These receptors all come from a woman in her thirties or forties in good health and CMV-seronegative. CDR3s leave out the opening cysteine and the closing phenylalanine or tryptophan. D genes are given only for firm matches.

V gene: TRBV6-6; D gene: TRBD2; CDR3 protein: ASTRAGSDTQY
V gene: TRBV28; D gene: NA; CDR3 protein: ADREGLDSPLH
V gene: TRBV5-1; D gene: NA; CDR3 protein: ASSSRDILRHEQF
V gene: TRBV6-1; D gene: NA; CDR3 protein: ASSGQTYEQY
V gene: TRBV29-1; D gene: TRBD1; CDR3 protein: SVSRQGTGELF
V gene: TRBV4-1; D gene: TRBD1; CDR3 protein: ASSLQTGGAYGYT
V gene: TRBV4-2; D gene: NA; CDR3 protein: ASSQDKGGWEETQY
V gene: TRBV5-6; D gene: NA; CDR3 protein: ASSRGVGELF
V gene: TRBV7-9; D gene: NA; CDR3 protein: ASSQGVRENYNSPLH
V gene: TRBV28; D gene: TRBD1; CDR3 protein: ASRVGGTGGRGTEAF
V gene: TRBV7-9; D gene: TRBD1; CDR3 protein: ASTLRRLTGEAYGYT
V gene: TRBV9; D gene: TRBD1; CDR3 protein: ASSVATKGAVRSTDTQY
V gene: TRBV5-1; D gene: NA; CDR3 protein: ASSRARGNYNSPLH
V gene: TRBV6-6; D gene: NA; CDR3 protein: ASSYTGTQSNQPQH
V gene: TRBV19; D gene: TRBD1; CDR3 protein: ASTLRDSGAF
V gene: TRBV15; D gene: NA; CDR3 protein: ATSRDLTAGGELF
V gene: TRBV5-1; D gene: NA; CDR3 protein: ASSLGHTGGSGNTIY
V gene: TRBV5-4; D gene: TRBD1; CDR3 protein: ASSSPQGAGDEKLF